This TCR beta chain was captured in a study of Ad26.COV2.S vaccination and SARS-CoV-2 variants. CDR1 is KGHDR and CDR2 is SFDVKD in the germline V gene. CDR3 length: 12 residues. V lost 1 base to trimming and J lost 8 bases, with 5 bases between them. Only in-frame clones appear in the TCRdb table, and some are missing; sequencing was by immunoSEQ multiplex PCR. Of over 400,000 clones in the sample, less than 95% were seen once. This clone is a singleton in its sample. Treatment here: 15 to 20 received Ad26.COV2.S at low or high dose, single or two shots; a few received placebo; per-sample allocation not given. Day 63 after the first vaccine or placebo injection was the time point for sampling.

This receptor was obtained from a person aged 18-65 years who received the Ad26.COV2.S COVID-19 vaccine or a placebo. Sequencing used peripheral blood, obtained in a trial of Ad26.COV2.S vaccine versus placebo. V is TRBV24-1 and J is TRBJ2-1; D is ambiguous. CDR3 amino acids: CATSDFLDEQFF. The CDR3 nucleotides read TGTGCCACCAGTGATTTTCTTGATGAGCAGTTCTTC.